This T cell receptor (beta chain) was obtained from a study of control samples from healthy donors and cancer patients. Germline lookup yields CDR1 GTSNPN and CDR2 SVGIG (reference sequence). Trimming took off 2 bases at V and 8 bases at J, with 15 bases between the two ends. This CDR3 region has 14 residues. Assay: immunoSEQ multiplex PCR; the TCRdb copy retains only in-frame clones and omits some. This sample carries over 200,000 clones, about 80% of them seen once, and the ten largest clones take approximately 12%. This TCR came from a woman aged 60-70 years with lung cancer. V gene TRBV30 combines with J gene TRBJ1-4; D unresolved. Sequenced: PBMCs. As DNA, the CDR3 is TGTGCCTGGAGTCTCATTCGGAGGAAGGAAAAACTGTTTTTT. Its translation is CAWSLIRRKEKLFF.